This T cell receptor (beta chain) was obtained from a study of T cells in Graves' hyperthyroidism and ophthalmopathy. With regard to this clonotype: The antigen remains unidentified. Its ends do not fully match the called genes, so a read error is possible.

Researchers took RNA transcripts and amplified the TCR beta CDR3 regions from them. With the HTBI primer set, the TCR CDR3 went through a first round of RT-PCR. TCRdb ran MiXCR on the multiplex PCR reads and lists one entry per CDR3 protein. The sample shows hundreds of thousands of distinct CDR3 sequences, roughly 37% of them seen only once. The study, taken as a whole, reports: A 13 V-J model separated ophthalmopathy from stable hyperthyroidism.

Germline V gene data show CDR1 as PRHDT and CDR2 as FYEKMQ (reference sequence). The CDR3 consists of 14 residues. The sequence derives from a man aged 18 to 35 with Graves' hyperthyroidism. The material sequenced was blood. The chain combines TRBV13 with TRBJ2-7; the match to TRBD2 covers 7 bases. The CDR3, as DNA: TGCGCCAGCAGCCAAGCCCGGGGGGCCTACGAGCAGTACTTC. As protein: CASSQARGAYEQYF.